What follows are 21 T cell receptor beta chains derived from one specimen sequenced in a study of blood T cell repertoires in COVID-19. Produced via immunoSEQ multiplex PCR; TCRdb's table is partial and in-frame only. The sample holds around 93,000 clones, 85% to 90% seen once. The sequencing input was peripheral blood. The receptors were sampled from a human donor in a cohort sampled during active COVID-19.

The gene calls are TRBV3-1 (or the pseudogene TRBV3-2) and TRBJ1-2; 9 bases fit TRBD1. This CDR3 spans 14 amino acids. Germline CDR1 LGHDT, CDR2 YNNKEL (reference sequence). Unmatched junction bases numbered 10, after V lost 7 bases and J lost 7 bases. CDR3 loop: CASTIDRGAVGYTF. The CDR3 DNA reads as TGTGCCAGCACCATCGACAGGGGGGCGGTTGGCTACACCTTC.

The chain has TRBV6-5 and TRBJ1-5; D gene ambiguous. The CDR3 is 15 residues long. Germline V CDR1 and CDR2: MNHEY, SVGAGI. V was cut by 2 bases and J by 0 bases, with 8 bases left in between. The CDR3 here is CASSYGRYSNQPQHF. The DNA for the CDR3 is TGTGCCAGCAGTTACGGGAGATATAGCAATCAGCCCCAGCATTTT.

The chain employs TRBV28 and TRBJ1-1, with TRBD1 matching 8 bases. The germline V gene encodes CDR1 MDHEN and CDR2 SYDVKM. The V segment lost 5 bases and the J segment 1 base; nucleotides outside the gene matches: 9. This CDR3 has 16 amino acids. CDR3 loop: CASSRGQGAWNTEAFF. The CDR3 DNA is TGTGCCAGCAGTCGGGGGCAGGGGGCTTGGAACACTGAAGCTTTCTTT.

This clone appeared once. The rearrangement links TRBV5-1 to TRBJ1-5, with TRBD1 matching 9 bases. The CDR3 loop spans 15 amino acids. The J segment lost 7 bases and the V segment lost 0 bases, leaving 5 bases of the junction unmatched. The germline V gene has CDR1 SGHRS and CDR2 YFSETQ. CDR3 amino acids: CASSLDGDRAQPQHF. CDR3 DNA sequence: TGCGCCAGCAGCTTGGATGGGGACAGGGCGCAGCCCCAGCATTTT.

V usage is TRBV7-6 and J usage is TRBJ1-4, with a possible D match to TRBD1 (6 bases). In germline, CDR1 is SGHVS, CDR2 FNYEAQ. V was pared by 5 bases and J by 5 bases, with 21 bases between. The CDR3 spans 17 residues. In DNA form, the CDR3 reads TGTGCCAGCAGCCTTACAGGGCTGGCCTTACAAAATGAAAAACTGTTTTTT. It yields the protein CASSLTGLALQNEKLFF.

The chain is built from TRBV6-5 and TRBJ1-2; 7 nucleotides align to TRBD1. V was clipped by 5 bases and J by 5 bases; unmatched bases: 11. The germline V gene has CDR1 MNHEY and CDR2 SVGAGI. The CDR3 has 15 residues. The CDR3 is CASSRTRDSLYGYTF. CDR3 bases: TGTGCCAGCAGTAGAACCCGGGACAGCTTGTATGGCTACACCTTC.

In nucleotides, the CDR3 is TGCGCCAGCAGCCAGGGGGGGGCACTAGCGGGAGGGCGATGGTATGAGCAGTTCTTC. It codes for CASSQGGALAGGRWYEQFF. The chain combines TRBV4-1 with TRBJ2-1; 13 positions agree with TRBD2. Germline values: CDR1 MGHRA, CDR2 YSYEKL. This CDR3 comprises 19 residues. V gave up 3 bases and J gave up 8 bases; unmatched junction bases: 16.

The CDR3 here is CASAWHGGRKGYTF. CDR3 coding DNA: TGTGCCAGCGCCTGGCACGGGGGGCGTAAGGGCTACACCTTC. The J gene is TRBJ1-2, the V gene TRBV19; D is perhaps TRBD1 (6 bases). V dropped 9 bases and J dropped 8 bases, with 22 bases sitting between them. The CDR3 length is 14 residues. Germline V gene lookup returns CDR1 LNHDA and CDR2 SQIVND (reference sequence).

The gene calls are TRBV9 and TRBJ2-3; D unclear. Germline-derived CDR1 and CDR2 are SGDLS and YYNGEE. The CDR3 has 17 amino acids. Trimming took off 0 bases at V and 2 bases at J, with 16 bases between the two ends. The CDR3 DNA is TGTGCCAGCAGCGTAGGGGCGTGGGTGTCACCCACAGATACGCAGTATTTT. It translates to CASSVGAWVSPTDTQYF.

The CDR3 bases are TGTGCCAGTAGTAGTAGACAGCAGAACACTGAAGCTTTCTTT. It encodes CASSSRQQNTEAFF. This chain links TRBV19 with TRBJ1-1; weak D call: TRBD1 (5 bases). The CDR3 has 14 residues. With 4 bases removed from V and 1 base from J, the gap between germline ends came to 10 bases. The V gene's germline CDR1 is LNHDA and CDR2 SQIVND (reference sequence).

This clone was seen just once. This CDR3 reads CASSPGSTSYNEQFF. CDR3 bases: TGTGCCAGCAGCCCTGGGAGTACATCCTACAATGAGCAGTTCTTC. This chain connects TRBV5-8 to TRBJ2-1; possible D gene TRBD2, 5 bases. The CDR3 runs 15 residues. Germline V gene data show CDR1 as SGHTS and CDR2 as YDEGEE. Deletions cut 4 bases from V and 1 base from J, with 12 bases between. The entire variable domain, with the rest obtained from reference TRBV5-8 and TRBJ2-1, is as follows: EAGVTQSPTHLIKTRGQQATLRCSPISGHTSVYWYQQALGLGLQFLLWYDEGEERNRGNFPPRFSGRQFPNYSSELNVNALELEDSALYLCASSPGSTSYNEQFFGPGTRLTVL.

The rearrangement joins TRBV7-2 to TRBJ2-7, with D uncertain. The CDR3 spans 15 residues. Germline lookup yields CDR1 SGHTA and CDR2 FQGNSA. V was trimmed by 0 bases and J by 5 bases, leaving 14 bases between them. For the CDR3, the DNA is TGTGCCAGCAGCTTAGCTTTTGGGCAGTTCAACGAGCAGTACTTC. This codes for CASSLAFGQFNEQYF.

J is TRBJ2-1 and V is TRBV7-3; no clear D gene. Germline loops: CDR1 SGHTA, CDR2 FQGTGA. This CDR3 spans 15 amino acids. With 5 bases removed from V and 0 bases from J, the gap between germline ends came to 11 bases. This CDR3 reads CASSLIKSSYNEQFF. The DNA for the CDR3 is TGTGCCAGCAGCCTTATAAAGAGCTCCTACAATGAGCAGTTCTTC.

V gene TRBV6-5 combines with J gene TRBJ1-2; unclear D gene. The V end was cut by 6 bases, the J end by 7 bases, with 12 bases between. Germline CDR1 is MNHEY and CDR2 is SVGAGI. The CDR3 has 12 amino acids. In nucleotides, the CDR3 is TGTGCCAGCAGACCACTCTCGGGTGGCTACACCTTC. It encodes CASRPLSGGYTF.

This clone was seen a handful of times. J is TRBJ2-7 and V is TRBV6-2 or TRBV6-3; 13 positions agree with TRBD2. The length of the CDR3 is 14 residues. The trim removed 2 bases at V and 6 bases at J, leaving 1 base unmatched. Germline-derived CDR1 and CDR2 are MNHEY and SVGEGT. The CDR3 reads CASSYGLAGVEQYF. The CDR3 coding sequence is TGTGCCAGCAGTTACGGACTAGCGGGAGTCGAGCAGTACTTC.

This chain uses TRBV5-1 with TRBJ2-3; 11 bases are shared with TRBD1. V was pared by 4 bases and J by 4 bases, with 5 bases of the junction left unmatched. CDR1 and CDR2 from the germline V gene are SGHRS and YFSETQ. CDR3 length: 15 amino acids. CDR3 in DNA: TGCGCCAGCAGCCCGGAGGGACAGGGGGCAGATACGCAGTATTTT. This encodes CASSPEGQGADTQYF.

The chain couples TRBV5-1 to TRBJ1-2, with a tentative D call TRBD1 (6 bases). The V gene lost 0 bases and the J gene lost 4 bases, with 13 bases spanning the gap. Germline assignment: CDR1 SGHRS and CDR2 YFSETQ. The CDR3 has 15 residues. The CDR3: CASSLDWDTFYGYTF. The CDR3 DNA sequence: TGCGCCAGCAGCTTGGACTGGGACACCTTCTATGGCTACACCTTC.

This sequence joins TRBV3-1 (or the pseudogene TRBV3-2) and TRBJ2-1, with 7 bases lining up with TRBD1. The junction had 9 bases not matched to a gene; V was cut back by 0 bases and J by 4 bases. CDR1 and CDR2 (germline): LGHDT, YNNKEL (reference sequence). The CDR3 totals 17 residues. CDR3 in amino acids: CASSQDPPGQPYNEQFF. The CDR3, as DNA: TGTGCCAGCAGCCAAGATCCTCCGGGACAGCCATACAATGAGCAGTTCTTC.

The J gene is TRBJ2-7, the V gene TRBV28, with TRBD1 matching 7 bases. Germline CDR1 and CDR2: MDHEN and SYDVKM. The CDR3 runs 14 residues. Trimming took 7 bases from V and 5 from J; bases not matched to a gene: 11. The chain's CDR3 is CASTPTGLLDEQYF. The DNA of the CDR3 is TGTGCCAGCACCCCGACAGGGCTCCTCGACGAGCAGTACTTC.

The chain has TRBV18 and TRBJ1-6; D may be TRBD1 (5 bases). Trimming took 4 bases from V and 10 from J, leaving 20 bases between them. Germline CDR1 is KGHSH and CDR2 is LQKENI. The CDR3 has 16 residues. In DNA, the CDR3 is TGTGCCAGCTCACTAACTGCCGGTGGGGCTGGATCACCCCTCCACTTT. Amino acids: CASSLTAGGAGSPLHF. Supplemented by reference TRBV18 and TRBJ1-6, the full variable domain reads NAGVMQNPRHLVRRRGQEARLRCSPMKGHSHVYWYRQLPEEGLKFMVYLQKENIIDESGMPKERFSAEFPKEGPSILRIQQVVRGDSAAYFCASSLTAGGAGSPLHFGNGTRLTVT.

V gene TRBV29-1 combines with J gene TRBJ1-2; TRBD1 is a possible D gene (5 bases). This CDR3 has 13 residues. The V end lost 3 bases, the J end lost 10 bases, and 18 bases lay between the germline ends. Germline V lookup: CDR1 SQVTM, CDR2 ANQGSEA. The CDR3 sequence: CSVEVGQGGFYTF. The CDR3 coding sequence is TGCAGCGTTGAGGTGGGGCAGGGCGGTTTCTACACCTTC.